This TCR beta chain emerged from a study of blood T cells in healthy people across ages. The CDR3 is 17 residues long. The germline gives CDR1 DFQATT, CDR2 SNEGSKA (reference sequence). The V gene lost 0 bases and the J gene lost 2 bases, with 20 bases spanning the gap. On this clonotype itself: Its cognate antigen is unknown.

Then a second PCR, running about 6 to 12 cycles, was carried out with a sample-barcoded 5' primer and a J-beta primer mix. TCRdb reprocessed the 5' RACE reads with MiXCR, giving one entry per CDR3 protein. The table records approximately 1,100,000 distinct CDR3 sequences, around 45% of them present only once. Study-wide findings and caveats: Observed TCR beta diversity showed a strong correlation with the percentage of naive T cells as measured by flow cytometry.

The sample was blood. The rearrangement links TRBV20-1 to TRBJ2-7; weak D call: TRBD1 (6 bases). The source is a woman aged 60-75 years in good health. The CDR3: CSARDGTIWSGAYEQYF. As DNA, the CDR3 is TGCAGTGCTAGAGATGGGACCATCTGGTCAGGGGCCTACGAGCAGTACTTC.